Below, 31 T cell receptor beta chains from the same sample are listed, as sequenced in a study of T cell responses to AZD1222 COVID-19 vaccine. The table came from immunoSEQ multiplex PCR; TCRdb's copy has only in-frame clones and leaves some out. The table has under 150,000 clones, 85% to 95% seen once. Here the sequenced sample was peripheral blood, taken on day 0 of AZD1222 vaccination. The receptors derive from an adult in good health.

CDR3 sequence reads: CASRDRRYSAYGYTF. The CDR3 DNA reads as TGTGCCAGCCGGGACAGGCGCTACTCGGCTTATGGCTACACCTTC. J is TRBJ1-2 and V is TRBV6-5; 8 bases match TRBD1. The CDR3 runs to 15 residues. Germline trimming cut 8 bases from V and 5 bases from J; bases unmatched to any gene: 13. Germline CDR1 reads MNHEY; CDR2 reads SVGAGI.

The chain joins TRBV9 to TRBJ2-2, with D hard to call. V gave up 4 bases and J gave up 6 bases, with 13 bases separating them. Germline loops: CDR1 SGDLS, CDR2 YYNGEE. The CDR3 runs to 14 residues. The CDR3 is CASSLPRPAGELFF. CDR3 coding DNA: TGTGCCAGCAGCCTACCCCGCCCTGCCGGGGAGCTGTTTTTT.

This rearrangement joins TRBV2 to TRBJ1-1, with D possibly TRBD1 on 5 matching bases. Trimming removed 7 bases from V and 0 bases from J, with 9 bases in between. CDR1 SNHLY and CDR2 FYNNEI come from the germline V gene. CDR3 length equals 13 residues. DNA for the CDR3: TGTGCCAGCATCGGGACGGTGAACACTGAAGCTTTCTTT. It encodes CASIGTVNTEAFF. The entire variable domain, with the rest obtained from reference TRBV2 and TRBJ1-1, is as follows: EPEVTQTPSHQVTQMGQEVILRCVPISNHLYFYWYRQILGQKVEFLVSFYNNEISEKSEIFDDQFSVERPDGSNFTLKIRSTKLEDSAMYFCASIGTVNTEAFFGQGTRLTVV.

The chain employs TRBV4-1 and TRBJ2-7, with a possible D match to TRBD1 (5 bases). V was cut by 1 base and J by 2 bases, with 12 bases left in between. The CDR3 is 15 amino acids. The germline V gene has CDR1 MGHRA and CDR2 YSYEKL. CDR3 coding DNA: TGCGCCAGCAGCCAAGTTTCGACAGATACCTACGAGCAGTACTTC. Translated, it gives CASSQVSTDTYEQYF.

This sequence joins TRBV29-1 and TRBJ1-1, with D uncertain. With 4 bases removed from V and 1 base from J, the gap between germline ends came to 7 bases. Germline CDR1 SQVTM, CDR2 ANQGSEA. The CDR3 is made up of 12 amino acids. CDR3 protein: CSVVGKNTEAFF. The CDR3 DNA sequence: TGCAGCGTTGTGGGTAAGAACACTGAAGCTTTCTTT.

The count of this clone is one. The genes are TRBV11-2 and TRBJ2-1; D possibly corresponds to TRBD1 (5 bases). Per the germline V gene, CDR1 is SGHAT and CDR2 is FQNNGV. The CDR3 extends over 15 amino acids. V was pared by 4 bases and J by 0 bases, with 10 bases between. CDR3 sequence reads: CASSSDTTSYNEQFF. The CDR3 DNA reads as TGTGCCAGCAGCTCGGACACTACCTCCTACAATGAGCAGTTCTTC.

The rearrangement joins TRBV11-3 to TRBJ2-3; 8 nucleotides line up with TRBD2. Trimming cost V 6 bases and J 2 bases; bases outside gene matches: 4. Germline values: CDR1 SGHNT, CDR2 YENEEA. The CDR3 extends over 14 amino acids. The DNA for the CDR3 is TGTGCCAGCAGAGGCGGGGGGCCCACAGATACGCAGTATTTT. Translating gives CASRGGGPTDTQYF. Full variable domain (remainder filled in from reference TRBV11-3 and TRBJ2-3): EAGVVQSPRYKIIEKKQPVAFWCNPISGHNTLYWYLQNLGQGPELLIRYENEEAVDDSQLPKDRFSAERLKGVDSTLKIQPAELGDSAVYLCASRGGGPTDTQYFGPGTRLTVL.

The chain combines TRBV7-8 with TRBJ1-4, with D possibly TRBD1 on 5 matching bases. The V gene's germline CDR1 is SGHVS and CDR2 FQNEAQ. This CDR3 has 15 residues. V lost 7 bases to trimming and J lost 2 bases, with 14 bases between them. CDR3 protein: CASMAAGYTNEKLFF. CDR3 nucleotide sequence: TGTGCCAGCATGGCGGCAGGGTACACTAATGAAAAACTGTTTTTT.

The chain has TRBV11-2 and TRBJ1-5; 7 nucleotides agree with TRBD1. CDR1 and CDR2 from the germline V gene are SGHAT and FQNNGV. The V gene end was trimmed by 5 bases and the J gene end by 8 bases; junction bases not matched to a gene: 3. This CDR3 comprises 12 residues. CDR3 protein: CASSPGGKPQHF. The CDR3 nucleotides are TGTGCCAGCAGCCCAGGGGGTAAGCCCCAGCATTTT.

The CDR3 DNA is TGTGCCAGCAGCGTAGGAGTGTCTAGCGGGGGGGCTGAGACCCAGTACTTC. It specifies CASSVGVSSGGAETQYF. The rearrangement uses TRBV9 and TRBJ2-5, with 12 bases that match TRBD2. Trimming removed 0 bases from V and 5 bases from J; junction bases left unmatched: 8. The CDR3 spans 17 residues. The germline V gene has CDR1 SGDLS and CDR2 YYNGEE. The complete variable domain, with remaining parts taken from reference TRBV9 and TRBJ2-5, reads DSGVTQTPKHLITATGQRVTLRCSPRSGDLSVYWYQQSLDQGLQFLIQYYNGEERAKGNILERFSAQQFPDLHSELNLSSLELGDSALYFCASSVGVSSGGAETQYFGPGTRLLVL.

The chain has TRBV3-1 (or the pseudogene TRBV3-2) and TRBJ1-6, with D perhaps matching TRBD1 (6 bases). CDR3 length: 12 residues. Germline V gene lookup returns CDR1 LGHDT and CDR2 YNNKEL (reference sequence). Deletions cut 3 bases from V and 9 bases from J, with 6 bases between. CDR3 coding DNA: TGTGCCAGCAGCCAGACAGGTTCACCCCTCCACTTT. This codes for CASSQTGSPLHF.

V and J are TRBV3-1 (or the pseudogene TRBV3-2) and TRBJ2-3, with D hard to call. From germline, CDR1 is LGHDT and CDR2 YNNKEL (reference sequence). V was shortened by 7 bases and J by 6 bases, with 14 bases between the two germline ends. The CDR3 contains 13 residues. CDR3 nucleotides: TGTGCCAGCACCGGCGCCCTTAGGGATACGCAGTATTTT. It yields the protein CASTGALRDTQYF.

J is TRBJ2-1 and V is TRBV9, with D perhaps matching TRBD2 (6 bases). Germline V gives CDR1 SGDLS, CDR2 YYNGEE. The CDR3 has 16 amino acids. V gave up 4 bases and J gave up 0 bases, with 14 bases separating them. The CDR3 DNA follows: TGTGCCAGCAGCCCCGGGACTCCGAGCTCCTACAATGAGCAGTTCTTC. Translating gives CASSPGTPSSYNEQFF.

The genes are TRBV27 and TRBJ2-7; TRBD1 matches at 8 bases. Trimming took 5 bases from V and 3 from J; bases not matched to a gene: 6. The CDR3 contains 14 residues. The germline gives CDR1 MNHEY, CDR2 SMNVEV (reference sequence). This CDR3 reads CASSIRTGNYEQYF. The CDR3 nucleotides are TGTGCCAGCAGTATACGGACAGGGAACTACGAGCAGTACTTC.

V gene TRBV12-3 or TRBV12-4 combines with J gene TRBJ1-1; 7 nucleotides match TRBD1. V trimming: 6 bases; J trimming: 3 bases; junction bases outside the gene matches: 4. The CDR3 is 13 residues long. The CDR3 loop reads CASSSGGYTEAFF. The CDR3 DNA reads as TGTGCCAGCAGCTCAGGGGGTTACACTGAAGCTTTCTTT.

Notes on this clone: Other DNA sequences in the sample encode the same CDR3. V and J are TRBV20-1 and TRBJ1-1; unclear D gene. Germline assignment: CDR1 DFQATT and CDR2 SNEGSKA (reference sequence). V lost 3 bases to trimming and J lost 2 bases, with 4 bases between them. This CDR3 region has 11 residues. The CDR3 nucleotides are TGCAGTGCTAGGGGCAACACTGAAGCTTTCTTT. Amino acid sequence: CSARGNTEAFF.

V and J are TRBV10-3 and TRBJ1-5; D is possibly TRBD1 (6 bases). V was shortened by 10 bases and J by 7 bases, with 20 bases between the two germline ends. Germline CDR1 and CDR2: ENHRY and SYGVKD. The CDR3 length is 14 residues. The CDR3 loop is CATGPQGRGQPQHF. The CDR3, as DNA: TGTGCCACGGGGCCACAGGGCCGGGGCCAGCCCCAGCATTTT.

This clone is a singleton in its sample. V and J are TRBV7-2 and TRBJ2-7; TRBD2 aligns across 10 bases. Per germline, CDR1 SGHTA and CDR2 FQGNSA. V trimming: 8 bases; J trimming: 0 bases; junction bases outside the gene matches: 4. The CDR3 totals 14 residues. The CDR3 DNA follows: TGTGCCAGCCATCTAGCGGGGGTCTCCTACGAGCAGTACTTC. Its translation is CASHLAGVSYEQYF.

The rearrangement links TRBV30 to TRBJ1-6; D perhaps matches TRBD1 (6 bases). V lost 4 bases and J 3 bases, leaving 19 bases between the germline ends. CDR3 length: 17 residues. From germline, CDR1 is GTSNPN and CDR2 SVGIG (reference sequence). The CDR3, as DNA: TGTGCCTGGACCAAAGGGGGACGGGGGGACTATAATTCACCCCTCCACTTT. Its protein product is CAWTKGGRGDYNSPLHF.

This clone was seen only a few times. CDR3 sequence reads: CASSLGLLHRNTEAFF. The CDR3 nucleotides read TGTGCCAGCAGCTTGGGGCTCCTACACAGGAACACTGAAGCTTTCTTT. The chain is built from TRBV7-2 and TRBJ1-1, with D maybe TRBD1 (5 bases). The CDR3 sequence is 16 residues long. Germline CDR1 and CDR2: SGHTA and FQGNSA. Trimming stripped 3 bases from V and 1 base from J, with 15 bases between.

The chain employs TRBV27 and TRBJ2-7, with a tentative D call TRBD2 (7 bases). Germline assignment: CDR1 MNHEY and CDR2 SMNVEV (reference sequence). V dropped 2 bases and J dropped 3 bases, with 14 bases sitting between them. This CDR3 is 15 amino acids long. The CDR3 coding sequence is TGTGCCAGCAGTTTAATCGGGGGGCTTTACTACGAGCAGTACTTC. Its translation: CASSLIGGLYYEQYF.

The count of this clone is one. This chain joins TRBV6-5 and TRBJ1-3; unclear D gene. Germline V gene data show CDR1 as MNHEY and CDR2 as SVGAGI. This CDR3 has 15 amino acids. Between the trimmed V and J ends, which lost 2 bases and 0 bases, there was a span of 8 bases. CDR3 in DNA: TGTGCCAGCAGTTACGGCCACCTCTCTGGAAACACCATATATTTT. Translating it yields CASSYGHLSGNTIYF.

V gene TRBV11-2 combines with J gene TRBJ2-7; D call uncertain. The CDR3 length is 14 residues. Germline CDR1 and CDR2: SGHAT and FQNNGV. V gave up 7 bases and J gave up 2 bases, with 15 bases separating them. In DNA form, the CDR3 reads TGTGCCAGCACCCTTAGTAGGGCCGCCTACGAGCAGTACTTC. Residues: CASTLSRAAYEQYF. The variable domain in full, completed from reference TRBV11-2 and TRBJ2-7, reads EAGVAQSPRYKIIEKRQSVAFWCNPISGHATLYWYQQILGQGPKLLIQFQNNGVVDDSQLPKDRFSAERLKGVDSTLKIQPAKLEDSAVYLCASTLSRAAYEQYFGPGTRLTVT.

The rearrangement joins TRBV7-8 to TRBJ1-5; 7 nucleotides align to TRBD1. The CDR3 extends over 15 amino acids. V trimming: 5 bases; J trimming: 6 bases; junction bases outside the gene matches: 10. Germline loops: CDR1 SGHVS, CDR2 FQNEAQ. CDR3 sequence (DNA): TGTGCCAGCAGCCTTTACAGGGGTCGGGGTCAGCCCCAGCATTTT. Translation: CASSLYRGRGQPQHF.

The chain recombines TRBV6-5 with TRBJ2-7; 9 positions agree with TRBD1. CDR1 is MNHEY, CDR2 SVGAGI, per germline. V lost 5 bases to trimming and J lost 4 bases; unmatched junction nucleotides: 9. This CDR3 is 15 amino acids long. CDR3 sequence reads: CASSKSGTGTYEQYF. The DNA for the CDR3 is TGTGCCAGCAGTAAATCAGGGACAGGGACTTACGAGCAGTACTTC.

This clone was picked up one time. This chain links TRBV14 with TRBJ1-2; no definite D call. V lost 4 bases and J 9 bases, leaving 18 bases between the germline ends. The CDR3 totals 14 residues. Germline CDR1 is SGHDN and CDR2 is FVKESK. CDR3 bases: TGTGCCAGCAGCCTCGGGCCGTTCGATAGGAGCTACACCTTC. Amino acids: CASSLGPFDRSYTF.

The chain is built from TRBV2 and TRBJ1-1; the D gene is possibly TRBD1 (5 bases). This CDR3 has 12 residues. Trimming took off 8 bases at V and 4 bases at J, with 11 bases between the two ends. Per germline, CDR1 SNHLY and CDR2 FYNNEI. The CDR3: CASGQGGTEAFF. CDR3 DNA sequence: TGTGCCAGCGGGCAGGGTGGCACTGAAGCTTTCTTT.

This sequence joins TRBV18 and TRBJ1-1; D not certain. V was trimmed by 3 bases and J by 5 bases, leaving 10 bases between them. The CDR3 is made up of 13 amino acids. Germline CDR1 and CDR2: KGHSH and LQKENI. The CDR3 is CASSPSTKTEAFF. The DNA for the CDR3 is TGTGCCAGCTCACCTTCCACAAAAACTGAAGCTTTCTTT.

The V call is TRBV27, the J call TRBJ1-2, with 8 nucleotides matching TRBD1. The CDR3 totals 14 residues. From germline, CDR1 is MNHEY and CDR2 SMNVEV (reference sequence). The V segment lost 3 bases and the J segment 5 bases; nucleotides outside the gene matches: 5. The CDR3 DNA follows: TGTGCCAGCAGTTTTACCGGACAGGGTTATGGCTACACCTTC. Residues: CASSFTGQGYGYTF.

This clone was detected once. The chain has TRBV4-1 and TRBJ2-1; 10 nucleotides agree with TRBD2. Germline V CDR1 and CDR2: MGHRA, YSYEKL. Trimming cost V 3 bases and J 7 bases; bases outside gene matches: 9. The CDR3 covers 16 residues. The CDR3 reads CASSQEPAGGRNEQFF. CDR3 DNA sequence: TGCGCCAGCAGCCAGGAACCAGCGGGGGGGCGAAATGAGCAGTTCTTC.

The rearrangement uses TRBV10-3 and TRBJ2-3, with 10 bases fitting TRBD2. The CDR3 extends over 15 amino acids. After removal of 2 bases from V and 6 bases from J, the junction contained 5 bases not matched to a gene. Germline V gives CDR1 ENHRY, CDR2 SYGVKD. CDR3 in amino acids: CAISESSGGPDTQYF. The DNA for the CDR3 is TGTGCCATCAGTGAGAGTAGCGGGGGGCCGGATACGCAGTATTTT.